The present T cell receptor (beta chain) was sequenced within a study of shared clonotypes between healthy human individuals. The wider study: Aged between 18 and 49, the donors were a couple of women and three men. General study findings and limits: Naive subsets usually exceeded memory subsets in estimated richness.

Assay: immunoSEQ multiplex PCR; the TCRdb copy retains only in-frame clones and omits some. The sample lists approximately 98,000 clones, over 65% seen once, with almost 25% in the top ten. The CDR3 totals 12 residues. V was clipped by 6 bases and J by 2 bases, with 8 bases between them. CDR1 and CDR2 (germline): MDHEN, SYDVKM. The sample holds a few counts of this clone. Its cognate antigen is unknown. Sample: memory CD8+ T cells sorted from blood. As for subset: CD45RO+ cells pooled with CCR7-negative TemRA cells. The receptor was isolated from a woman aged 25 to 45 in good health. The J gene is TRBJ2-7, the V gene TRBV28; no reliable D call. The CDR3: CASSFSPYEQYF. CDR3 coding DNA: TGTGCCAGCAGCTTCTCCCCCTACGAGCAGTACTTC.